This record concerns one TCR beta chain sequence. The specificity of this receptor is unknown. Base qualities are not recorded, but no much larger clone differs from it by a single base. The data belong to a study of T-cell memory formation after mild COVID-19 (dated by TCRdb to about 2021). For the wider study: Most TCR sequence clusters were specific to one of the two donors. T-cell clones expanding and contracting after mild COVID-19 in two donors were tracked by longitudinal TCRalpha and TCRbeta repertoire sequencing. The cohort comprised two young, previously healthy adult volunteers, one female and one male.

The sample was run on an Illumina NovaSeq 6000. TCRalpha and TCRbeta cDNA libraries were built by 5'RACE with constant-segment primers, adding sample barcodes and unique molecular identifiers. Trizol reagent was used to extract RNA from every sample. Library amplification was performed in two PCR steps, and a second sample barcode and Illumina TruSeq adapters were introduced in the second step. The libraries were sequenced on an Illumina NovaSeq using 2 x 150 bp paired-end reads. For the original study's pipeline: The reads were demultiplexed and collapsed into UMI-guided consensus sequences using migec v1.2.7. With mixcr v2.1.11, UMI consensuses were aligned to TRA and TRB V and J templates and assembled into clonotypes. A clonotype was counted as expanded or contracted only when both edgeR and NoisET called the clonotype significant, with the noise models trained on biological replicates. For edgeR calls, a false discovery rate-adjusted p below 0.01 and a log2 fold-change threshold of 1 were applied. As an exploratory analysis of dynamics, PCA with hierarchical clustering was applied to max-normalized trajectories of the 1000 most abundant clonotypes. The CD4 or CD8 phenotype of responding clones was assigned using the separately sequenced CD4+ and CD8+ repertoires. TCRdb redid the processing of the public reads, applying fastp at Q25 and MiXCR, and retained in-frame beta chains. When rows share a CDR3 protein, they turn into one entry using the most common DNA and genes. These V and J calls originate from TCRdb's pipeline instead of the authors' own analysis. The sample profile shows almost 350,000 distinct CDR3 sequences; 20% to 25% of them were found once. Around 20% of the sample lies in the top ten.

Study-wide conclusions, independent of this receptor: Some responding clones were found in pre-infection memory, which suggests that pre-existing cross-reactive memory T cells took part in the SARS-CoV-2 response. From day 15 to 85, contracting clones showed balanced CD4/CD8 phenotypes, whereas a second wave of clones that expanded from day 15 to 37 leaned towards CD4+. The second-wave clones that peaked on day 37 were not confirmed to be SARS-CoV-2 specific. Contracting CD4+ clones turned up mainly in the CM and EM memory subsets, whereas EMRA was where CD8+ clones were enriched. The study included only a couple of mild cases, and larger cohorts that include severe cases with pre-infection samples were judged to be necessary.

Ficoll-Paque density gradient centrifugation was used to isolate PBMCs. CDR1 and CDR2, per the germline V gene (reference sequence), are DFQATT and SNEGSKA. Inclusive of the bounding cysteine and phenylalanine, the CDR3 is 15 residues long. Only the CDR3 DNA stays, 45 bases, in frame from base 1. Trimming takes 6 bases from V and 6 bases from J, and the germline ends sit 18 bases apart. This TCR came from a young man who had mild COVID-19 (a few samples of this study predate the infection). The sample titles of this study are shuffled in the database, so cell type and time point are left out; the donor was told from shared clones. The rearranged chain carries TRBV20-1 and TRBJ1-6; the D segment could be TRBD1, given 6 matching bases. Material: PBMCs or a T cell subset sorted from them (not recorded which). The CDR3 region has the sequence CSATGPTRGNSPLHF. The DNA sequence is given as TGCAGTGCCACAGGGCCCACGCGGGGTAATTCACCCCTCCACTTT.